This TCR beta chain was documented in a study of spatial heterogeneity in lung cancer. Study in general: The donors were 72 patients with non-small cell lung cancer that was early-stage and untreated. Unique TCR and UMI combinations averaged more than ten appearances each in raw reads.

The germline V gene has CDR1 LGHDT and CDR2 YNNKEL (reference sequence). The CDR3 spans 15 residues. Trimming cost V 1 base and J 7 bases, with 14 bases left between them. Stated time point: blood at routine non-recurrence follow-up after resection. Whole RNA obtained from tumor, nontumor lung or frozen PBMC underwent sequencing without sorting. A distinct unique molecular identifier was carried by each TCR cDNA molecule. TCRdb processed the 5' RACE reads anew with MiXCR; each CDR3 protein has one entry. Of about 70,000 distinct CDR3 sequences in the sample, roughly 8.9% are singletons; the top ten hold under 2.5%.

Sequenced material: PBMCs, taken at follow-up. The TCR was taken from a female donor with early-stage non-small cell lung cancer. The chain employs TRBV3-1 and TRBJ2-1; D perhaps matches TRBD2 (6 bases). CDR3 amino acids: CASSQALGGVNEQFF. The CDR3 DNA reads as TGTGCCAGCAGCCAAGCCCTGGGGGGTGTGAATGAGCAGTTCTTC.